Sequencing of this T cell receptor beta chain was carried out in a study of follicular helper T cells after annual influenza vaccination. Comment on this clone: Its target is not known.

Survey level resolution was used for TCRB sequencing. This table comes from immunoSEQ multiplex PCR, and its TCRdb copy is limited to in-frame clones, with some not included. The profile shows 9,000 to 13,000 clones, about 80% of them singletons. General study points: For non-cTfh compartments, undersampling could not be ruled out.

V lost 4 bases and J lost 4; bases outside the gene matches: 13. The germline CDR1 and CDR2 sequences are SGDLS and YYNGEE. The CDR3 is 16 amino acids. Stated time point: 2014-2015 season, 7 days after vaccination. The rearrangement joins TRBV9 to TRBJ2-5; 7 positions agree with TRBD2. The sample here was CXCR5- memory CD4+ T cells sorted from blood, taken 7 days after influenza vaccination. The receptor was derived from an adult who received the influenza vaccine. CDR3 protein: CASSPGGTELGETQYF. CDR3 coding DNA: TGTGCCAGCAGCCCGGGGGGAACGGAGCTAGGAGAGACCCAGTACTTC. The full variable domain, in which reference TRBV9 and TRBJ2-5 provide the parts outside the CDR3, is DSGVTQTPKHLITATGQRVTLRCSPRSGDLSVYWYQQSLDQGLQFLIQYYNGEERAKGNILERFSAQQFPDLHSELNLSSLELGDSALYFCASSPGGTELGETQYFGPGTRLLVL.